This note documents a single T cell receptor beta chain sequence. Its antigen remains unknown. The data stem from a study of cytomegalovirus exposure and HLA in healthy donors. Study findings and constraints: Clonal expansion, a later analysis showed, was greater in HLA-associated TCR beta chains than in equally common others. Roughly uniform depth of sequencing across donors was assumed in presence/absence analyses.

The primer mix had 60 Vbeta and 13 Jbeta primers. Repertoires were generated with immunoSEQ multiplex PCR, while TCRdb's copy carries only in-frame clones and drops some. The table includes 150,000 to 200,000 clones, roughly 80% detected once. The CDR3 is 13 amino acids. Losses at the gene ends were 1 base for V and 12 bases for J; bases not matched to a gene: 7. Germline V lookup: CDR1 SGHTA, CDR2 FQGNSA. The rearrangement links TRBV7-2 to TRBJ2-3; 7 positions agree with TRBD1. Sequenced sample: PBMCs. This clonotype was obtained from a man in his fifties or sixties in good health and CMV-seropositive. CDR3 nucleotides: TGTGCCAGCAGCTTAGAAAGGGGGCGGGTACAGTATTTT. This translates into CASSLERGRVQYF.